This T cell receptor beta chain was identified during a study of metastatic and nonmetastatic thyroid tumors. Overall study context: Where malignant and benign thyroid patients were concerned, repertoires were compared across blood and tumor or nodule tissue. General observations from the study: Reported TCR beta diversity, measured in blood and tumor, was significantly higher for malignant thyroid tumors than for benign nodules.

This clone has at least ten counts. Its specificity is unknown. Original handling: The study built a papillary thyroid cancer distant-metastasis classifier from CDR3 differences across clinicopathological groups. Using MiXCR, TCRdb re-called clones from the PCR reads. V and J calls and clone size were set by TCRdb, not the authors. The table records about 20,000 clones, 30% to 40% of them present only once. The CDR3 sequence is 11 residues long. CDR1 and CDR2 (germline): MNHNS, SASEGT. Trimming removed 5 bases from V and 10 bases from J, with 9 bases in between. Nobody among the patients had been given any treatment before thyroid surgery.

The sequence derives from a male donor with papillary thyroid cancer or a benign thyroid nodule (not recorded which). Some clones in this sample may be carry-over from other donors' samples. Sample: tumor tissue. The V and J genes are TRBV6-1 and TRBJ2-1, with D possibly matching TRBD1 (5 bases). This CDR3 reads CASSQGYEQFF. In nucleotides, the CDR3 is TGTGCCAGCAGTCAGGGATACGAGCAGTTCTTC.